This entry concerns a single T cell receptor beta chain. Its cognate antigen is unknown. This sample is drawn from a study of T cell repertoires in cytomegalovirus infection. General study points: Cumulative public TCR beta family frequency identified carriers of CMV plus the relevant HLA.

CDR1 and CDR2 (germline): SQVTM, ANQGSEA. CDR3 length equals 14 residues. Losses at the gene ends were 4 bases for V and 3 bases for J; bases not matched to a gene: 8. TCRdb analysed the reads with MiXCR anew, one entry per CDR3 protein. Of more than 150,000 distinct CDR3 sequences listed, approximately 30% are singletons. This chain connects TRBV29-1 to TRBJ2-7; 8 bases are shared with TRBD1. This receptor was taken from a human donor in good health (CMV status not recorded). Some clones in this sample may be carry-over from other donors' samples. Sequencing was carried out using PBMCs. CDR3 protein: CSVVGGTGYYEQYF. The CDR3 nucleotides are TGCAGCGTTGTGGGTGGGACAGGCTACTACGAGCAGTACTTC.